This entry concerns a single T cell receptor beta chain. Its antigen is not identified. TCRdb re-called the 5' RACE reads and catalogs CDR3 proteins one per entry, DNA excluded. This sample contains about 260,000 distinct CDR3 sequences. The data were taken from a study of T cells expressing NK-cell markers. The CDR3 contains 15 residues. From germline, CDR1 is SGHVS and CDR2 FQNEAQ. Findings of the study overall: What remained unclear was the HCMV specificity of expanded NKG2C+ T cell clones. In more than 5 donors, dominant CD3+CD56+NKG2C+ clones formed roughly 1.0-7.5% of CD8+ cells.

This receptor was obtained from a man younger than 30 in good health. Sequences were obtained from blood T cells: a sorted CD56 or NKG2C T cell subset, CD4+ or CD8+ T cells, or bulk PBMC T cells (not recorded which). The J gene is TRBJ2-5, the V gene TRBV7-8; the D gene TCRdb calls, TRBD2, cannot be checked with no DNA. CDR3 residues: CASSYRLAEQETQYF.